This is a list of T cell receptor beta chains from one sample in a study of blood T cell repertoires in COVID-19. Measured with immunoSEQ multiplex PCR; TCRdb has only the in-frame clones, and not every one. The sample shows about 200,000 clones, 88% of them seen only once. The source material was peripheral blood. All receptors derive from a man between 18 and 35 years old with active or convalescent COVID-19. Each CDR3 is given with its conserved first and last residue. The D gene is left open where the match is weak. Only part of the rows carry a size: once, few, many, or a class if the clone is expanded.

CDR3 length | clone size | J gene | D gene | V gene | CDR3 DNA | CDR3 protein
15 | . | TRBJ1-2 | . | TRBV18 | TGTGCCAGCTCACCAGAGGAGACGTCAAACTATGGCTACACCTTC | CASSPEETSNYGYTF
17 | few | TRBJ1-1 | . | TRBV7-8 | TGTGCCAGCAGCTTGGGGTTCTCGAAGGGAGAGAACACTGAAGCTTTCTTT | CASSLGFSKGENTEAFF
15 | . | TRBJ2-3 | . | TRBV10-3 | TGTGCCATCTCGACCCTATCTAGGAGCACAGATACGCAGTATTTT | CAISTLSRSTDTQYF
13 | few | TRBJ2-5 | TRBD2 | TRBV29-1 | TGCAGCGTGCAGACTAGCGGGGAAGAGACCCAGTACTTC | CSVQTSGEETQYF
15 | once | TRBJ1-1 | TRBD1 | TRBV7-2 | TGTGCCAGCAGCTTAGCGCCAGGGGGGAACACTGAAGCTTTCTTT | CASSLAPGGNTEAFF
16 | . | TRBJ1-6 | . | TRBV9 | TGTGCCAGCAGCGTAGATCCGGGCAGGGGATATTCACCCCTCCACTTT | CASSVDPGRGYSPLHF
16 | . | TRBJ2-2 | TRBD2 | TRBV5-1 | TGCGCCAGCAGCTTCCATGTGGGAGGGCCCACCGGGGAGCTGTTTTTT | CASSFHVGGPTGELFF
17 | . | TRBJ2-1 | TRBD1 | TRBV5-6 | TGTGCCAGCAGCGGGTCCGGGACAGGGGTTTTTAGGAATGAGCAGTTCTTC | CASSGSGTGVFRNEQFF
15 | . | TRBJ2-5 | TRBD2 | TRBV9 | TGTGCCAGCAGCTGGACCGGGACTAAGGCAGAGACCCAGTACTTC | CASSWTGTKAETQYF
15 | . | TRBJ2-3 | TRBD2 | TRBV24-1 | TGTGCCACCAGTGAACTACTAGCGGGCACAGATACGCAGTATTTT | CATSELLAGTDTQYF
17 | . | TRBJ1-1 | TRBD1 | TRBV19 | TGTGCCAGTAGTATTAGTGGGACAGGGAGTCCGAACACTGAAGCTTTCTTT | CASSISGTGSPNTEAFF
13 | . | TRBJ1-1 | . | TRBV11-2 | TGTGCCAGCAGCTTAGTCGAGGGCTCTGAAGCTTTCTTT | CASSLVEGSEAFF
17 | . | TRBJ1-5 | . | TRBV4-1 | TGCGCCAGCAGCCAAGATTCAGGACAGAACTTCAATCAGCCCCAGCATTTT | CASSQDSGQNFNQPQHF
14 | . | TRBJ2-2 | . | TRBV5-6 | TGTGCCAGCAGCTTGTACAGGGCGGCGGGGGAGCTGTTTTTT | CASSLYRAAGELFF
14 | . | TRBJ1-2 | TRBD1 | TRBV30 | TGTGCCTGGAGACCATTGACAGGGTACTATGGCTACACCTTC | CAWRPLTGYYGYTF
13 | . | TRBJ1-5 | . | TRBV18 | TGTGCCAGCTCGCTAGGGGTCGGGCAGCCCCAGCATTTT | CASSLGVGQPQHF
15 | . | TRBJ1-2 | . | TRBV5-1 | TGCGCCAGCAGCCCGGTGTTGGGGGGACCCTATGGCTACACCTTC | CASSPVLGGPYGYTF
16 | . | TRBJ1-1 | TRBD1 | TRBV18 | TGTGCCAGCTCACCTAGAATACAGGGGGCTTTGACTGAAGCTTTCTTT | CASSPRIQGALTEAFF
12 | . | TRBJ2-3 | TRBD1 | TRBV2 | TGTGCCACGGCAGGGGGCCCAGATACGCAGTATTTT | CATAGGPDTQYF
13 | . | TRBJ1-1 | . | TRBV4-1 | TGCGCCAGCAGCCAAGTTATGAACACTGAAGCTTTCTTT | CASSQVMNTEAFF
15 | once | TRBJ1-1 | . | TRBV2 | TGTGCCAGCAGTGAAGCGCTTGGGGGCAACACTGAAGCTTTCTTT | CASSEALGGNTEAFF
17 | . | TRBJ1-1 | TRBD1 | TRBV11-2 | TGTGCCAGCAGCCCATCCTACTCGACAGGGAAGAACACTGAAGCTTTCTTT | CASSPSYSTGKNTEAFF
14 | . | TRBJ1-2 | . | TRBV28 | TGTGCCAGCAGTTACGGACAGATCAACTATGGCTACACCTTC | CASSYGQINYGYTF
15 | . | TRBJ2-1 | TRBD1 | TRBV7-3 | TGTGCCAGCAGCAGACGACAGGGCACCTACAATGAGCAGTTCTTC | CASSRRQGTYNEQFF
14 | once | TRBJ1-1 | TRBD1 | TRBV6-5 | TGTGCCAGCAGTCCAGGGGGCGAGGACACTGAAGCTTTCTTT | CASSPGGEDTEAFF
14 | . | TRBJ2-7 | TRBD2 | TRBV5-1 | TGCGCCAGCAGCCCCGCAGCGGGAGGTGACGAGCAGTACTTC | CASSPAAGGDEQYF
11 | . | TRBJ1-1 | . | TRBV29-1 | TGCAGCGGAACACAGGTGACTGAAGCTTTCTTT | CSGTQVTEAFF
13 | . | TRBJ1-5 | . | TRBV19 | TGTGCCAGTACAGGGTATAGCAATCAGCCCCAGCATTTT | CASTGYSNQPQHF
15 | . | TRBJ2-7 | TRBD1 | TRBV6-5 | TGTGCCAGCAGTTACACGGACAGGGGCAACTACGAGCAGTACTTC | CASSYTDRGNYEQYF
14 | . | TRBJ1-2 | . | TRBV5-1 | TGCGCCAGCAGCCTGGGGCCCGAGCGCTATGGCTACACCTTC | CASSLGPERYGYTF
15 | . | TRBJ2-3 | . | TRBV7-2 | TGTGCCAGCAGCTTAGAGGTCCCAGGGACAGATACGCAGTATTTT | CASSLEVPGTDTQYF
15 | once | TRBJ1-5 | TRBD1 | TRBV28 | TGTGCCAGCAGTTTATCCGGACAGGGCAATCAGCCCCAGCATTTT | CASSLSGQGNQPQHF
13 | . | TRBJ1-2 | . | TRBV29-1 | TGCAGCGTTGAAACAGGATCGAACTATGGCTACACCTTC | CSVETGSNYGYTF
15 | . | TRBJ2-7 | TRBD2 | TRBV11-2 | TGTGCCAGCAGCACTTGGACTAGCGGGCTCTACGAGCAGTACTTC | CASSTWTSGLYEQYF
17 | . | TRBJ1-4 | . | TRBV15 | TGTGCCACCAGCAGAGGTCGGAATGCCGGGAATAATGAAAAACTGTTTTTT | CATSRGRNAGNNEKLFF
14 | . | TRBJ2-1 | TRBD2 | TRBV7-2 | TGTGCCAGCAGCTTCCAGCGGGGGGGCGGTGAGCAGTTCTTC | CASSFQRGGGEQFF